Described below is a single T cell receptor (beta chain) sequence and its context. This sample was included in a study of blood T cell repertoires in COVID-19. The overall study: The origin of the acute and convalescent COVID-19 samples was the United States, Italy and Spain. PBMCs, B-cell-depleted T cells, or T cells provided the cDNA or gDNA that made up the material.

Methods used by the authors: Reference gene primer amplification yielded estimated nucleated cell counts. Assay used: immunoSEQ multiplex PCR; TCRdb lists only in-frame clones, some missing. V and J calls and clone size are given by that table; D and trimming were obtained from the DNA. The sample lists approximately 31,000 clones; over 90% were seen once. The CDR3 extends over 12 amino acids. V dropped 2 bases and J dropped 6 bases, with 7 bases sitting between them. The chain recombines TRBV12-3 or TRBV12-4 with TRBJ1-1; the D is unclear. Source material: peripheral blood. This receptor was identified in a male donor with active COVID-19. In DNA, the CDR3 is TGTGCCAGCAGTTTAATGGCTTCTGAAGCTTTCTTT. Protein product: CASSLMASEAFF.